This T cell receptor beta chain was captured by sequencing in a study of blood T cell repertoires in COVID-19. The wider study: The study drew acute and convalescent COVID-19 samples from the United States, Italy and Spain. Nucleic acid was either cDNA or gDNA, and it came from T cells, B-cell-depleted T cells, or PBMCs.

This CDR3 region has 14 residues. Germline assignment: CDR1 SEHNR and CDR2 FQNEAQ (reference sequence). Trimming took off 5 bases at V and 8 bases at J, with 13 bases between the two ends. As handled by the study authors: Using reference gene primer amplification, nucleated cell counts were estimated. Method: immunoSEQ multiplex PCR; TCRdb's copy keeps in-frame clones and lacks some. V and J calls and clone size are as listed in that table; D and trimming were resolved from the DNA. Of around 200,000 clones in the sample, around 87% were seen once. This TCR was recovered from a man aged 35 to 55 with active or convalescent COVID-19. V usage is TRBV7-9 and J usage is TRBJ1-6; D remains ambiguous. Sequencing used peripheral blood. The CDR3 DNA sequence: TGTGCCAGCAGCCCCGGAATTGCGGATTCACCCCTCCACTTT. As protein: CASSPGIADSPLHF.